This TCR beta chain was sequenced for a study of T cells after posttransplantation cyclophosphamide. This clone has only a few counts. The CDR3 covers 15 residues. Germline lookup yields CDR1 WSHSY and CDR2 SAAADI. Trimming cost V 3 bases and J 0 bases, with 9 bases left between them. Cells defined as naive were viable CD3+CD4+ or CD3+CD8+ and CCR7+CD45RA+CD45RO-CD95-CD27+CD28+. Sequenced by immunoSEQ multiplex PCR; TCRdb stores in-frame clones only, minus some. The sample yields about 16,000 clones, roughly 94% seen once. The V gene is TRBV10-2, the J gene TRBJ1-3; possibly TRBD1 for D (6 bases). Material: naive CD4+ T cells sorted from blood. The TCR was taken from a woman aged 45-59 years in good health and a related stem cell transplant donor. DNA of the CDR3: TGCGCCAGCAGTGAACCAGGGGCCTCTGGAAACACCATATATTTT. Translating gives CASSEPGASGNTIYF.